The clone carrying this TCR beta chain was observed at least ten times. Its antigen is as yet unknown. The sample is drawn from a study of T-cell reconstitution after alpha-beta-depleted transplantation in children. Study-level findings and limits: Several patients had high TCRbeta diversity at day 60; it came from surviving recipient T cells and thymic progenitors. Alpha-beta T cells about two months after transplant reportedly derived from several hundred expanded graft clones.

V lost 10 bases and J lost 5, with 16 bases in between. Germline CDR1 MNHEY, CDR2 SVGEGT. The length of the CDR3 is 13 residues. Using unique molecular identifiers, the investigators prepared the TCRbeta library. MiXCR was run by TCRdb on the PCR reads, yielding one entry per CDR3 protein. The sample has about 600,000 distinct CDR3 sequences; over 10% are singletons. V and J are TRBV6-2 or TRBV6-3 and TRBJ2-3, with D uncertain. The TCR originated in a male patient aged 5 to 17 who had a stem cell transplant for acute myeloid leukemia, so the T cells may come from the graft donor. The sample consisted of PBMCs, mostly from graft donor cells, taken 360 days after TCRalphabeta/CD19-depleted stem cell transplant. In DNA, the CDR3 is TGTGCCACCGTTGGGCACCCCGGAGATACGCAGTATTTT. This codes for CATVGHPGDTQYF.